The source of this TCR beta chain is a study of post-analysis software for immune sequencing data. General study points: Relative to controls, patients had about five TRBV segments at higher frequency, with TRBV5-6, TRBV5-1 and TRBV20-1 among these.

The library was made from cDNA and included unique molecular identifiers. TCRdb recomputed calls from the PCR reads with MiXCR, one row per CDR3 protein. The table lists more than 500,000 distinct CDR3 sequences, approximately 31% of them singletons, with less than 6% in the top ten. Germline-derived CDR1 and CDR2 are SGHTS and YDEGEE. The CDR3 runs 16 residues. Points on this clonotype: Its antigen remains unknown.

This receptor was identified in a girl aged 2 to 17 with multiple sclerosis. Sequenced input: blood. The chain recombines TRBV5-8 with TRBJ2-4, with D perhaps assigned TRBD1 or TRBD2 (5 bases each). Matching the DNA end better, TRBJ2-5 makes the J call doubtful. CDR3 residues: CASSLAGSGGAETQYF. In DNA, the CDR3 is TGTGCCAGCAGCTTGGCGGGGAGCGGTGGGGCAGAGACCCAGTACTTC.